The entry below gives a single TCR beta chain sequence along with its context. Its antigen is unidentified. Donors were nominally healthy when sampled, though unrecorded immune exposures were likely. The sample belongs to a study of cytomegalovirus exposure and HLA in healthy donors. Regarding the study as a whole: In an earlier analysis, about 87% or about 30%: the productive usage of most TCR beta V segments. A later analysis reported that several of the most significant clusters appeared to be linked to common viral pathogens, among them Epstein-Barr virus. Presence/absence analyses assumed roughly uniform sequencing depth across donors, which may not hold.

60 Vbeta and 13 Jbeta primers were used in PCR. Clones were sequenced by immunoSEQ multiplex PCR, and TCRdb holds only the in-frame ones, with some missing. The data show approximately 82,000 clones, 60% to 85% seen once. Per the germline V gene, CDR1 is MNHEY and CDR2 is SVGAGI. J was trimmed by 8 bases and V by 3 bases; bases with no gene match: 13. The CDR3 has 16 amino acids. This TCR derives from a man between 35 and 55 years old in good health and CMV-seronegative. Source material: PBMCs. The V gene is TRBV6-5, the J gene TRBJ1-2; 9 bases match TRBD1. CDR3 region: CASSYLKGQGNVGYTF. Written as DNA, the CDR3 is TGTGCCAGCAGTTATCTAAAAGGACAGGGGAATGTAGGCTACACCTTC.